This T cell receptor beta chain originates from a study of blood T cell repertoires in COVID-19. Across about two dozen US areas, participants ranged in age from about 18 to 100 years. Researchers sorted participants into cohorts using their self-reported clinical history. Germline V gene sequence: CDR1 LNHNV, CDR2 YYDKDF (reference sequence). The CDR3 covers 15 residues. With 5 bases clipped from V and 2 bases from J, the junction kept 8 bases outside the gene matches. TCRdb's table, derived via immunoSEQ multiplex PCR, lists solely in-frame clones and lacks some. Altogether 350,000 or so clones are present, 92% being singletons, with the ten largest covering about 18%.

Sequencing used PBMCs or T cells enriched from blood (not recorded which). This TCR was recovered from a woman in her twenties or thirties who had recovered from COVID-19. The V call is TRBV15, the J call TRBJ2-5; TRBD2 matches 7 bases. Here the CDR3 reads CATSGTPGGQETQYF. For the CDR3, the DNA is TGTGCCACCAGCGGTACACCGGGGGGACAAGAGACCCAGTACTTC.